This T cell receptor beta chain was captured by sequencing in a study of CXCR3-negative and CXCR3-positive naive CD8 T cells. The CDR3 runs to 15 residues. Germline lookup yields CDR1 SQVTM and CDR2 ANQGSEA. All TRB cDNA libraries came from 5' RACE performed with UMI labels. TCRdb processed the 5' RACE reads again and assigns one entry to each CDR3 protein, with no DNA. With tens of thousands of distinct CDR3 sequences in the sample, the ten largest clones hold roughly 1.6%. The J gene is TRBJ1-3, the V gene TRBV29-1. This clonotype was obtained from a human donor in good health. Some clones in this sample may be carry-over from other donors' samples. The sequencing input was naive CXCR3- CD8+ T cells from blood. Described subset: CD45RO-CCR7+CD27+CD95- naive CD8+ T cells lacking CXCR3 (TNR3-). The CDR3 reads CSVEEDLSSGNTIYF.